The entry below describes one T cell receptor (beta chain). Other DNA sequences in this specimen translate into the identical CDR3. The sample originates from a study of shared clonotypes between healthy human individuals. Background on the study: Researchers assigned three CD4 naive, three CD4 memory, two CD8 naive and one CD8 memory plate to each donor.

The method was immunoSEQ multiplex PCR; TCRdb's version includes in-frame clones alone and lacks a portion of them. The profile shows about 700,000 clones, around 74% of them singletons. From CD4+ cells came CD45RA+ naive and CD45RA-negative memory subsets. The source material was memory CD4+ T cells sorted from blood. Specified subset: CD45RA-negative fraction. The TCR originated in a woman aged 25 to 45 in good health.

In DNA form, the CDR3 reads TGTGCCAGCTCACAGGGACTGAACAATGAGCAGTTCTTC. The encoded protein is CASSQGLNNEQFF. The chain joins TRBV18 to TRBJ2-1; weak D call: TRBD2 (6 bases). This CDR3 has 13 residues. Between the trimmed V and J ends, which lost 4 bases and 5 bases, there was a span of 9 bases. Per germline, CDR1 KGHSH and CDR2 LQKENI.